One sample yielded the 15 T cell receptor beta chains listed below, sequenced in a study of cytomegalovirus exposure and HLA in healthy donors. PCR was performed using 60 Vbeta and 13 Jbeta primers. Generated by immunoSEQ multiplex PCR, the TCRdb table keeps only in-frame clones and is missing some. This sample has about 76,000 clones; around 66% occur once, and the top ten carry 4.9%. The sample comprised PBMCs. The receptors derive from a man in his sixties in good health and CMV-seropositive.

This clone was counted a single time. The V gene is TRBV19, the J gene TRBJ1-1; TRBD1 might be the D (5 bases). The CDR3 is 14 residues long. V was shortened by 3 bases and J by 4 bases, with 12 bases between the two germline ends. Germline CDR1 and CDR2: LNHDA and SQIVND (reference sequence). CDR3 DNA: TGTGCCAGTAGTATCGGGGGTCTGGGCACTGAAGCTTTCTTT. Amino acid sequence: CASSIGGLGTEAFF.

V usage is TRBV30 and J usage is TRBJ1-2; 7 positions match TRBD1. Germline V gene data show CDR1 as GTSNPN and CDR2 as SVGIG (reference sequence). The CDR3 is 12 amino acids. Trimming at V came to 4 bases and at J to 6 bases, leaving 5 bases not matched to a gene. CDR3 in amino acids: CAWNRGLDGYTF. The CDR3, as DNA: TGTGCCTGGAACAGGGGACTCGATGGCTACACCTTC. Full variable domain (remainder filled in from reference TRBV30 and TRBJ1-2): SQTIHQWPATLVQPVGSPLSLECTVEGTSNPNLYWYRQAAGRGLQLLFYSVGIGQISSEVPQNLSASRPQDRQFILSSKKLLLSDSGFYLCAWNRGLDGYTFGSGTRLTVV.

The V and J genes are TRBV7-8 and TRBJ2-5, with 7 bases lining up with TRBD2. J gave up 6 bases and V 3 bases, and 4 bases lay outside the gene matches. The germline V gene has CDR1 SGHVS and CDR2 FQNEAQ. This CDR3 is built from 13 residues. CDR3 residues: CASSLSGVKTQYF. In DNA form, the CDR3 reads TGTGCCAGCAGCTTGAGCGGGGTTAAGACCCAGTACTTC.

J is TRBJ2-2 and V is TRBV7-3; D may be TRBD2 (6 bases). This CDR3 has 14 amino acids. The V and J ends lost 6 bases and 2 bases respectively, with 10 bases between them. Per germline, CDR1 SGHTA and CDR2 FQGTGA. CDR3: CASRPGGNTGELFF. In DNA, the CDR3 is TGTGCCAGCAGGCCCGGGGGAAACACCGGGGAGCTGTTTTTT.

The V gene is TRBV5-6, the J gene TRBJ2-1; D might be TRBD2 (7 bases). Trimming removed 2 bases from V and 4 bases from J, with 16 bases in between. CDR1 and CDR2 (germline): SGHDT, YYEEEE. This CDR3 comprises 16 residues. This CDR3 is CASSLDAGALYNEQFF. The CDR3 DNA reads TGTGCCAGCAGCTTAGACGCGGGGGCCCTATACAATGAGCAGTTCTTC.

The V call is TRBV18, the J call TRBJ1-5, with D maybe TRBD1 (5 bases). Germline V CDR1 and CDR2: KGHSH, LQKENI. V lost 2 bases, J lost 7 bases, and 21 bases lay in between. The CDR3 consists of 17 residues. The CDR3 sequence is CASSPWSSVQEGQPQHF. The CDR3 region has the DNA TGTGCCAGCTCACCATGGTCGTCCGTACAGGAGGGACAGCCCCAGCATTTT. Combining the CDR3 with reference TRBV18 and TRBJ1-5 gives the whole variable domain NAGVMQNPRHLVRRRGQEARLRCSPMKGHSHVYWYRQLPEEGLKFMVYLQKENIIDESGMPKERFSAEFPKEGPSILRIQQVVRGDSAAYFCASSPWSSVQEGQPQHFGDGTRLSIL.

V and J are TRBV2 and TRBJ2-1; TRBD1 matches 10 bases. Per the germline V gene, CDR1 is SNHLY and CDR2 is FYNNEI. V was pared by 4 bases and J by 8 bases, with 2 bases of the junction left unmatched. The CDR3 covers 13 residues. This CDR3 is CASSGDRGYEQFF. The DNA of the CDR3 is TGTGCCAGCAGTGGGGACAGGGGTTATGAGCAGTTCTTC.

The rearrangement links TRBV5-4 to TRBJ2-7; 13 positions match TRBD2. This CDR3 region has 16 residues. V was pared by 4 bases and J by 0 bases, with 4 bases of the junction left unmatched. Germline V CDR1 and CDR2: SGHNT, YYREEE (reference sequence). The CDR3 nucleotides read TGTGCCAGCAGCGGAACTAGCGGGAGGGCCTCCTACGAGCAGTACTTC. Translated: CASSGTSGRASYEQYF.

This chain joins TRBV5-1 and TRBJ2-7; 8 positions match TRBD1. Germline CDR1 is SGHRS and CDR2 is YFSETQ. Unmatched junction bases numbered 3, after V lost 4 bases and J lost 0 bases. This CDR3 has 14 residues. For the CDR3, the DNA is TGCGCCAGCAGCCCGGGACAGGTCTCCTACGAGCAGTACTTC. It translates to CASSPGQVSYEQYF. Combining the CDR3 with reference TRBV5-1 and TRBJ2-7 gives the whole variable domain KAGVTQTPRYLIKTRGQQVTLSCSPISGHRSVSWYQQTPGQGLQFLFEYFSETQRNKGNFPGRFSGRQFSNSRSEMNVSTLELGDSALYLCASSPGQVSYEQYFGPGTRLTVT.

The chain is built from TRBV28 and TRBJ1-2; the D gene is possibly TRBD1 (6 bases). In germline, CDR1 is MDHEN, CDR2 SYDVKM. This CDR3 spans 13 amino acids. Trimming removed 6 bases at V and 2 bases at J, with 10 bases between. The CDR3 DNA is TGTGCCAGCAGCCCCACAGGGAACTATGGCTACACCTTC. Translating it yields CASSPTGNYGYTF.

The J gene is TRBJ2-6, the V gene TRBV6-6; a weak D match, TRBD2 (6 bases). V lost 6 bases and J 0 bases, leaving 9 bases between the germline ends. There are 15 residues in the CDR3. Germline loops: CDR1 MNHNY, CDR2 SVGAGI (reference sequence). Here the CDR3 DNA reads TGTGCCAGCAGGGGGGGAGGCTCTGGGGCCAACGTCCTGACTTTC. This codes for CASRGGGSGANVLTF.

This clone was seen only a few times. This chain connects TRBV28 to TRBJ1-1; D might be TRBD1 (5 bases). The CDR3 sequence is 15 residues long. Between the trimmed V and J ends, which lost 4 bases and 1 base, there was a span of 13 bases. Germline assignment: CDR1 MDHEN and CDR2 SYDVKM. The CDR3 loop is CASSYTGGGNTEAFF. The DNA for the CDR3 is TGTGCCAGCAGTTATACTGGGGGGGGGAACACTGAAGCTTTCTTT.

The chain uses TRBV7-6 and TRBJ2-3; D remains ambiguous. V was trimmed by 1 base and J by 0 bases, leaving 8 bases between them. The CDR3 consists of 15 residues. Germline V lookup: CDR1 SGHVS, CDR2 FNYEAQ. CDR3 sequence (DNA): TGTGCCAGCAGCTTAGGAGTCACTAGCACAGATACGCAGTATTTT. Amino acids: CASSLGVTSTDTQYF.

This clone was observed a handful of times. The CDR3 protein is CASSLDRGAIEQYF. CDR3 DNA: TGTGCCAGCAGCTTAGATCGGGGGGCAATCGAGCAGTACTTC. The chain joins TRBV7-9 to TRBJ2-7; D may be TRBD2 (7 bases). V gave up 1 base and J gave up 6 bases, with 13 bases separating them. Germline CDR1 SEHNR, CDR2 FQNEAQ (reference sequence). This CDR3 contains 14 residues.

This chain links TRBV25-1 with TRBJ1-2; D possibly corresponds to TRBD1 (5 bases). The germline V and J ends were trimmed by 1 base and 5 bases, with 11 bases remaining between them. From germline, CDR1 is MGHDK and CDR2 SYGVNS. The CDR3 extends over 14 amino acids. CDR3 amino acids: CASSESAGMYGYTF. CDR3 sequence (DNA): TGTGCCAGCAGTGAATCGGCAGGGATGTATGGCTACACCTTC.